The source of this TCR beta chain is a study of blood T cell repertoires in COVID-19 (dated by TCRdb to about 2020). Broadly, across the study: Samples from collaborators originated in the United States, Italy and Spain and spanned both the acute and convalescent phases of COVID-19. The repertoires were released in a freely available public database intended as a resource for research on the immune response to SARS-CoV-2. Samples came from the ongoing ImmuneRACE study (first 160 participants) plus 1,254 subjects from 6 global collaborators. The prospective study material was composed of cDNA or gDNA derived from T cells, B-cell-depleted T cells, or PBMCs. Where HLA class I and class II types were available, the types were taken from metadata supplied by the sample provider, not from assay-based typing. Subjects who had been exposed to COVID-19, were actively infected with it, or had recovered from it provided the deeply sampled blood TCRbeta repertoires that made up the dataset. The sample metadata nearly always contained a de-identified subject ID, COVID-19 status, age in years and sex.

The immunoSEQ Assay, a bias-controlled multiplex PCR, was used to amplify TCRbeta CDR3 regions from genomic DNA. Processing in the source paper ran as follows. Within the assay, amplification of reference gene primers was used to estimate how many nucleated cells each sample contained. Sequence reads were collapsed and filtered to measure the absolute abundance of every unique TCRbeta CDR3 rearrangement. Productive Simpson clonality was computed per sample as the square root of Simpson's diversity index over productive rearrangements. In TCRdb, the immuneACCESS table is reduced to in-frame sequences with V and J assigned. These tables do not hold every clone; where another copy was compared, an unresolved V gene accounts for under half, and the others remain unexplained. V and J calls plus clone size are reproduced from that table; the DNA served to infer D and trimming. A total of 200,000 to 250,000 clones appear in this sample, 70% to 90% of them only once. The ten largest make up under 14% of the sample.

This clone was picked up a small number of times. The specificity of this receptor is unknown. Per-base qualities were not stored, and no clone one base away is much larger. Summary of the overall study and its limitations: The amount of clinical and demographic metadata varied by source and participant and was provided uncurated.

Participants in the prospective study were enrolled through a virtual design, were aged roughly 18 to 100 years, and lived in approximately 25 United States geographic areas. In the prospective study, cohorts were assigned on the basis of participant-reported clinical history obtained from a screening survey and a study questionnaire. For ImmuneRACE Cohort 3, a participant was defined as recovered based on two consecutive negative NP/OP PCR tests, clearance by a healthcare professional, or resolution of symptoms. In the prospective study, mobile phlebotomists collected whole blood, serum and a nasopharyngeal or oropharyngeal swab from each participant. Participants in the prospective study had the option to provide additional blood draws and questionnaires over a roughly two-month period. Prospective study blood samples were shipped either frozen or at room temperature before DNA extraction. Deletion took 8 bases off V and 3 bases off J, with a span of 18 bases between the germline ends. The cysteine opens and the phenylalanine closes a CDR3 of 14 amino acids. The read is trimmed to its CDR3 DNA, 42 bases read in frame from base 1. CDR1 and CDR2 are read off the germline V gene as SGDLS and YYNGEE.

The chain links TRBV9 with TRBJ2-7; the D region possibly corresponds to TRBD1 (6 bases align). Sequencing was carried out using PBMCs or T cells enriched from blood (not recorded which). This clonotype originated in a man younger than 40 who had recovered from COVID-19. The nucleotide sequence reads TGTGCCAGGAAGTCCGAGGACAGTTTCTACGAGCAGTACTTC. It encodes CARKSEDSFYEQYF.